This TCR beta chain was obtained from a study of blood T cell repertoires in COVID-19. For the study at large: Italy, Spain and the United States were the sources of the convalescent and acute COVID-19 samples. Nucleic acid was either cDNA or gDNA, and it came from T cells, B-cell-depleted T cells, or PBMCs.

V was clipped by 7 bases and J by 0 bases, with 13 bases between them. Germline-derived CDR1 and CDR2 are LNHDA and SQIVND (reference sequence). The CDR3 is made up of 15 amino acids. How the authors handled the data: Counts of nucleated cells, estimated from reference gene primer amplification, were obtained. Generated by immunoSEQ multiplex PCR, the TCRdb table keeps only in-frame clones and is missing some. For V, J and clone size, that table is used; D and trimming come from the DNA. The top ten hold around 7% of the sample, which has 150,000 to 200,000 clones, less than 85% seen once. Seattle cases were enrolled at active infection and followed longitudinally.

The receptor comes from a woman in her thirties or forties with COVID-19, enrolled during active disease. The rearrangement uses TRBV19 and TRBJ1-5; D gene unclear. The sequencing sample was made of peripheral blood. The CDR3 sequence is CASKARQNSNQPQHF. For the CDR3, the DNA is TGTGCCAGTAAGGCGCGGCAAAATAGCAATCAGCCCCAGCATTTT.